This record looks at one TCR beta chain sequence and its context. The antigen is not known. These data belong to a study of T-cell reconstitution after alpha-beta-depleted transplantation in children. This CDR3 region has 18 residues. The germline gives CDR1 SGHDT, CDR2 YYEEEE. Trimming cost V 4 bases and J 1 base, with 21 bases left between them. Unique molecular identifiers were built into the TCRbeta library. TCRdb passed the PCR reads through MiXCR, listing each CDR3 protein once. Here the sample spans approximately 980,000 distinct CDR3 sequences, roughly 29% being singletons. Study-level points and caveats: For some patients, TCRbeta diversity was high at day 60 because of recipient T cells and thymic progenitors that survived. About two months after transplant, alpha-beta T cells reportedly came from several hundred expanded graft clones. T-cell numbers and diversity one year post-transplant derived largely from freshly generated T cells.

This receptor was taken from a boy under two years old who had a stem cell transplant for SCID, so the T cells may come from the graft donor. Sequencing was performed on PBMCs, mostly from graft donor cells, taken 360 days after TCRalphabeta/CD19-depleted stem cell transplant. The genes are TRBV5-6 and TRBJ2-1, with D perhaps matching TRBD2 (5 bases). The CDR3 here is CASSPRRSREISYNEQFF. The DNA of the CDR3 is TGTGCCAGCAGCCCCCGCAGAAGCCGGGAAATATCCTACAATGAGCAGTTCTTC.